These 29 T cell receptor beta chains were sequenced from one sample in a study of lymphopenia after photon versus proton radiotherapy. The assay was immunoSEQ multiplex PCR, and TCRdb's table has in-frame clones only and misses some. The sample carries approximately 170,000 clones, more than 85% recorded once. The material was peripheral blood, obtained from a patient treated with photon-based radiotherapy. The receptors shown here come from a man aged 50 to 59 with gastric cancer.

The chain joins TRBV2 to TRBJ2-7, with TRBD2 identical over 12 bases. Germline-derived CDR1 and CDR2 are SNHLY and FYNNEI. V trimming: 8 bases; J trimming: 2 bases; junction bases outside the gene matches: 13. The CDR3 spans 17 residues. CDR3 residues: CASLGITSGRKAYEQYF. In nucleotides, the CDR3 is TGTGCCAGCCTCGGCATAACTAGCGGGAGGAAAGCCTACGAGCAGTACTTC.

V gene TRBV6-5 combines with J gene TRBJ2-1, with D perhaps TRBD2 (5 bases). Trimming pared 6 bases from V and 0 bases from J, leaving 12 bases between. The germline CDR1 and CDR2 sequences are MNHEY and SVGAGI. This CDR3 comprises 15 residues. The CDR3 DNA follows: TGTGCCAGCAGCTCGAGCGGTCCCTCCTACAATGAGCAGTTCTTC. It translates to CASSSSGPSYNEQFF.

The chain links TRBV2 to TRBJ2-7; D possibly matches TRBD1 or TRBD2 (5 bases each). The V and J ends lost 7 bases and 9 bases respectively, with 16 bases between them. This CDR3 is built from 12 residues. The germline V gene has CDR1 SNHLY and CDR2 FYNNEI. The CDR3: CASTGTALGQYF. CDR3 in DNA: TGTGCCAGCACAGGGACGGCTTTGGGGCAGTACTTC.

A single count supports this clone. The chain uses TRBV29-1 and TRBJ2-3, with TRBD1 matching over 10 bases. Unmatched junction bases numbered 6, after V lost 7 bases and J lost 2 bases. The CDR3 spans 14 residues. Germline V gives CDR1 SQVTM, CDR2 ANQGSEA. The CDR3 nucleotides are TGCAGCGGGTCGGGACAGGGGAACACAGATACGCAGTATTTT. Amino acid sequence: CSGSGQGNTDTQYF.

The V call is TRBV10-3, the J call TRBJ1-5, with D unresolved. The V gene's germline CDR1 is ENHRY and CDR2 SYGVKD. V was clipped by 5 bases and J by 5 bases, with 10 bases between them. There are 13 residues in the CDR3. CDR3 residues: CAISLDSYQPQHF. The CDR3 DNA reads TGTGCCATCAGTCTGGATTCTTATCAGCCCCAGCATTTT.

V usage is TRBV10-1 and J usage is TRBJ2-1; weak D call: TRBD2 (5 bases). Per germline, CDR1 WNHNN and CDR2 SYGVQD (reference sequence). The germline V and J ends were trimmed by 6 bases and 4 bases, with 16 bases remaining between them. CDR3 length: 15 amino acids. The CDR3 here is CASRSLGWEYNEQFF. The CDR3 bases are TGCGCCAGCAGATCCTTAGGGTGGGAGTACAATGAGCAGTTCTTC.

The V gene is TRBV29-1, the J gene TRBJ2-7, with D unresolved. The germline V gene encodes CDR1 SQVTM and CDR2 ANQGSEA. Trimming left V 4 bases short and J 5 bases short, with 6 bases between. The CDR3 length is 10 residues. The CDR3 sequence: CSVGSNEQYF. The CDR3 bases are TGCAGCGTTGGCAGTAACGAGCAGTACTTC.

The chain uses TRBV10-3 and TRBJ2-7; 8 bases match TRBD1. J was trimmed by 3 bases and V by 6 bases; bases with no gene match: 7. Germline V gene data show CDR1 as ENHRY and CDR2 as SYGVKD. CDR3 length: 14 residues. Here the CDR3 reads CAISRTGTGYEQYF. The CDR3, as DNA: TGTGCCATCAGCCGGACAGGGACTGGCTACGAGCAGTACTTC.

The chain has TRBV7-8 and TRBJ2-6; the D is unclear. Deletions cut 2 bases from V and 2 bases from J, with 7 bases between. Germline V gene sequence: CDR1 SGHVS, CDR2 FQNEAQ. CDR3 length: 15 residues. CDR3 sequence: CASSLWRAGANVLTF. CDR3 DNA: TGTGCCAGCAGCTTATGGAGAGCTGGGGCCAACGTCCTGACTTTC. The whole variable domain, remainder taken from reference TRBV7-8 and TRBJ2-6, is GAGVSQSPRYKVAKRGQDVALRCDPISGHVSLFWYQQALGQGPEFLTYFQNEAQLDKSGLPSDRFFAERPEGSVSTLKIQRTQQEDSAVYLCASSLWRAGANVLTFGAGSRLTVL.

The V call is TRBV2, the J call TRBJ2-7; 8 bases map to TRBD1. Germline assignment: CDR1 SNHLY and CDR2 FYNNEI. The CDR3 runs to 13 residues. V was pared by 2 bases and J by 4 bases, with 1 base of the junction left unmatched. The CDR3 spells CASSEQGAYEQYF. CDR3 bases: TGTGCCAGCAGTGAACAGGGGGCGTACGAGCAGTACTTC.

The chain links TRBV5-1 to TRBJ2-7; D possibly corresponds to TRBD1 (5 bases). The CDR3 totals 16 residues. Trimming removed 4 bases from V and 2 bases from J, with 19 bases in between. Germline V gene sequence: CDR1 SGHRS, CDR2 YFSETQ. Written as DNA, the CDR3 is TGCGCCAGCAGCCGCTCCCGCGCAGGGATTACCTACGAGCAGTACTTC. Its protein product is CASSRSRAGITYEQYF.

The CDR3 nucleotides are TGTGCCAGCAGCCCGGACTCCCTCGCCGAGCAGTACTTC. Protein product: CASSPDSLAEQYF. This chain links TRBV5-4 with TRBJ2-7; TRBD2 is a possible D gene (5 bases). The CDR3 runs to 13 residues. V was trimmed by 4 bases and J by 6 bases, leaving 14 bases between them. Germline-derived CDR1 and CDR2 are SGHNT and YYREEE (reference sequence).

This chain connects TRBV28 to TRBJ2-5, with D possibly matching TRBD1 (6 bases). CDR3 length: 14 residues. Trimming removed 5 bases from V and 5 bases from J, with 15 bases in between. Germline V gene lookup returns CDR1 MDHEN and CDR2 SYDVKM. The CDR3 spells CASSGPSQGETQYF. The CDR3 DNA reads TGTGCCAGCAGTGGGCCTTCCCAGGGGGAGACCCAGTACTTC. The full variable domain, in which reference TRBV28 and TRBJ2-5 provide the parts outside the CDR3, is DVKVTQSSRYLVKRTGEKVFLECVQDMDHENMFWYRQDPGLGLRLIYFSYDVKMKEKGDIPEGYSVSREKKERFSLILESASTNQTSMYLCASSGPSQGETQYFGPGTRLLVL.

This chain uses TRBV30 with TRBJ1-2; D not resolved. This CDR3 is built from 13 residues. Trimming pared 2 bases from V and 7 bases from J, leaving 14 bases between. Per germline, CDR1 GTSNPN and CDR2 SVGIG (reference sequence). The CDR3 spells CAWSPRPEGGYTF. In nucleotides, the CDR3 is TGTGCCTGGAGTCCTCGCCCCGAGGGTGGCTACACCTTC.

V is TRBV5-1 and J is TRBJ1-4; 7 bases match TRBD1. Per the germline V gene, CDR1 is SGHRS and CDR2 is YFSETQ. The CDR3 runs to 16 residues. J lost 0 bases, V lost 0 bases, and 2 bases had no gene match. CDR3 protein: CASSLVGTATNEKLFF. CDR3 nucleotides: TGCGCCAGCAGCTTGGTGGGGACAGCAACTAATGAAAAACTGTTTTTT. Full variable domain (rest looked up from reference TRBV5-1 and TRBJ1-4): KAGVTQTPRYLIKTRGQQVTLSCSPISGHRSVSWYQQTPGQGLQFLFEYFSETQRNKGNFPGRFSGRQFSNSRSEMNVSTLELGDSALYLCASSLVGTATNEKLFFGSGTQLSVL.

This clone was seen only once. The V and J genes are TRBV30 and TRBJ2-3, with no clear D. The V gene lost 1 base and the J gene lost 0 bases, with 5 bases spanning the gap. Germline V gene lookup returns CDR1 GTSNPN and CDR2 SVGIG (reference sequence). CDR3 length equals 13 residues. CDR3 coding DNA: TGTGCCTGGAGTGCTGTAAGCACAGATACGCAGTATTTT. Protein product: CAWSAVSTDTQYF.

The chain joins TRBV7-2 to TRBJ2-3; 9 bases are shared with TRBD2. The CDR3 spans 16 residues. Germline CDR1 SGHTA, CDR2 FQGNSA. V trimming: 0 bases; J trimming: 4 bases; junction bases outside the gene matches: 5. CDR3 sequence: CASSLASGRQADTQYF. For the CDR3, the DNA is TGTGCCAGCAGCTTAGCCAGCGGGAGGCAAGCAGATACGCAGTATTTT. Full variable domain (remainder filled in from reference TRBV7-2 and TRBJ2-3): GAGVSQSPSNKVTEKGKDVELRCDPISGHTALYWYRQSLGQGLEFLIYFQGNSAPDKSGLPSDRFSAERTGGSVSTLTIQRTQQEDSAVYLCASSLASGRQADTQYFGPGTRLTVL.

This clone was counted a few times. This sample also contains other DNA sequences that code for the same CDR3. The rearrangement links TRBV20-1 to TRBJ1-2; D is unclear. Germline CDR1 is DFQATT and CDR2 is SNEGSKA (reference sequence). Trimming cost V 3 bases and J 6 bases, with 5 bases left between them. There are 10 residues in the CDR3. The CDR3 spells CSAREDGYTF. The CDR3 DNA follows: TGCAGTGCTAGGGAGGATGGCTACACCTTC.

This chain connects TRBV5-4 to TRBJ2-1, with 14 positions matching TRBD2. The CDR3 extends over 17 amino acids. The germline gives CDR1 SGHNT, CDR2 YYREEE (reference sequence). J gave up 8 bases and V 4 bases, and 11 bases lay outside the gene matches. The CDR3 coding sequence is TGTGCCAGCAGCCCGCGGGGTGGACTAGCGGGAGGCCATGAGCAGTTCTTC. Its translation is CASSPRGGLAGGHEQFF.

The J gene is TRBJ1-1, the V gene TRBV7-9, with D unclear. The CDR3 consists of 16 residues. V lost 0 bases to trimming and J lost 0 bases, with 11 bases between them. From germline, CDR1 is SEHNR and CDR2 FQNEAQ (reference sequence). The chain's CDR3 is CASSLAPGSMNTEAFF. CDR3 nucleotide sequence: TGTGCCAGCAGCTTAGCGCCCGGGAGCATGAACACTGAAGCTTTCTTT.

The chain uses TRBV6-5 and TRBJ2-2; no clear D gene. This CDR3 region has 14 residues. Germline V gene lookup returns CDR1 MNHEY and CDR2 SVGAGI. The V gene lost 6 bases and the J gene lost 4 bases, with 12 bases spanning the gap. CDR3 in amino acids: CASSASQLTGELFF. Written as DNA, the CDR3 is TGTGCCAGCAGCGCCAGCCAGCTCACCGGGGAGCTGTTTTTT.

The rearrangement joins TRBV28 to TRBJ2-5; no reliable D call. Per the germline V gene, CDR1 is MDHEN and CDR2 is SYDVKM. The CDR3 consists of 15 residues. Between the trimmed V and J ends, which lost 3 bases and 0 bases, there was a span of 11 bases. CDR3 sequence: CASSFFTAYQETQYF. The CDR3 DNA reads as TGTGCCAGCAGTTTCTTTACAGCGTACCAAGAGACCCAGTACTTC.

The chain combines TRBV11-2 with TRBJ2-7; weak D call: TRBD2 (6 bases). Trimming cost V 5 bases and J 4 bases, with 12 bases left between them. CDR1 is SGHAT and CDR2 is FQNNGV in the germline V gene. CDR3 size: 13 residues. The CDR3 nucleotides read TGTGCCAGCAGCCTGGACTACCTTTACGAGCAGTACTTC. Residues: CASSLDYLYEQYF.

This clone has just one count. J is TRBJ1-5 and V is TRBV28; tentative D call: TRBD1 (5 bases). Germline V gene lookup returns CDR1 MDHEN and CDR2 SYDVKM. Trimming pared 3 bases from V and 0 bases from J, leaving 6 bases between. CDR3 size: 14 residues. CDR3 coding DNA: TGTGCCAGCAGTTTCGGGGCTAGCAATCAGCCCCAGCATTTT. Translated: CASSFGASNQPQHF. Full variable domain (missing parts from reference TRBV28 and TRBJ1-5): DVKVTQSSRYLVKRTGEKVFLECVQDMDHENMFWYRQDPGLGLRLIYFSYDVKMKEKGDIPEGYSVSREKKERFSLILESASTNQTSMYLCASSFGASNQPQHFGDGTRLSIL.

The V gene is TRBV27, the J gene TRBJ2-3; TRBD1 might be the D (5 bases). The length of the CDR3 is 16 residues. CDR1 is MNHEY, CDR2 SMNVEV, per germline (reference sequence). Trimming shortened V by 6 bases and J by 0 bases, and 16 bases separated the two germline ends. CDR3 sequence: CASSPQRTLSTDTQYF. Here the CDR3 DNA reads TGTGCCAGCAGCCCCCAGAGGACACTCAGCACAGATACGCAGTATTTT.

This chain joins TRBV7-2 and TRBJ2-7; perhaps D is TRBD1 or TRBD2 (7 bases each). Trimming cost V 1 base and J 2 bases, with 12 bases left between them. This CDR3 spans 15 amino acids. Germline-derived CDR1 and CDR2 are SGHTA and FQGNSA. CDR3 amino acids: CASSLGQGGTYEQYF. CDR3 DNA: TGTGCCAGCAGCTTAGGGCAGGGGGGGACCTACGAGCAGTACTTC.

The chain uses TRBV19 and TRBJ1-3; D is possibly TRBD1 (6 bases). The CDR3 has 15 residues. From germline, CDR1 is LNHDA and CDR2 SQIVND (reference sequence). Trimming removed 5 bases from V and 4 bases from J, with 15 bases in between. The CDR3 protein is CASSGARQAGNTIYF. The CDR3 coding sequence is TGTGCCAGTAGTGGCGCCCGACAGGCCGGAAACACCATATATTTT.

CDR3 sequence (DNA): TGTGCCAGCAGCGTAACCCACGTCCAGGGGCTATTGGGGCCCCAGCATTTT. Its translation: CASSVTHVQGLLGPQHF. V usage is TRBV9 and J usage is TRBJ1-5; the D gene is possibly TRBD1 (6 bases). Between the trimmed V and J ends, which lost 1 base and 9 bases, there was a span of 23 bases. Germline lookup yields CDR1 SGDLS and CDR2 YYNGEE. The CDR3 totals 17 residues.

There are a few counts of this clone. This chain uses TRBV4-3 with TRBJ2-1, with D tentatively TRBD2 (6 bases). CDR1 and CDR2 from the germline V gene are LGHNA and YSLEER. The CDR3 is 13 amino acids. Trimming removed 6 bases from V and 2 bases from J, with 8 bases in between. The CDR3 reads CASRGGTYNEQFF. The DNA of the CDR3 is TGCGCCAGCAGGGGGGGTACCTACAATGAGCAGTTCTTC.